A single sample is the source of the 22 T cell receptor beta chains below, sequenced in a study of beta chain features in type 1 diabetes (dated by TCRdb to the late 2010s). The library was obtained by the immunoSEQ multiplex PCR assay. The entire isolated RNA was reverse transcribed using the High Capacity cDNA Reverse Transcription Kit, and thus expressed TCRB transcripts were sequenced. TCRdb provides this immuneACCESS table in a form limited to in-frame rearrangements. Some clones are lacking; in checked studies, under half of them reflect an unresolved V gene, and why the rest are absent is not known. This sample has about 620,000 clones in its table, and 15% to 18% of those were observed once. Together, the top ten hold more than 0.08% of the sample. The sequenced material came from naive CD4+ T cells from blood. The sample's cell subset or site label is to be understood as: true naive CD4+ T cells. The receptors come from a man younger than 35 in good health.

In its sample, this clone was seen a few times. CDR3: CASSPPGLAGGTYEQYF. The CDR3 nucleotides read TGTGCCAGCTCACCCCCGGGACTAGCGGGGGGGACCTACGAGCAGTACTTC. The rearrangement joins TRBV18 to TRBJ2-7; 16 nucleotides agree with TRBD2. The CDR3 loop spans 17 amino acids. The germline CDR1 and CDR2 sequences are KGHSH and LQKENI. V shed 3 bases, J shed 2 bases, and the junction held 4 bases outside the gene matches.

This sequence joins TRBV2 and TRBJ2-5; TRBD1 agrees at 7 bases. The CDR3 runs 15 residues. Germline V gene data show CDR1 as SNHLY and CDR2 as FYNNEI. J lost 1 base, V lost 3 bases, and 5 bases had no gene match. The CDR3, as DNA: TGTGCCAGCAGTGACGTAGGGACAGTCCAAGAGACCCAGTACTTC. It codes for CASSDVGTVQETQYF.

This clone has just a few counts. V usage is TRBV7-2 and J usage is TRBJ2-7; TRBD2 agrees at 8 bases. Germline lookup yields CDR1 SGHTA and CDR2 FQGNSA. This CDR3 has 15 amino acids. Unmatched junction bases numbered 7, after V lost 1 base and J lost 5 bases. In nucleotides, the CDR3 is TGTGCCAGCAGCTTAGAGGGTAGCGGGACGAACGAGCAGTACTTC. As protein: CASSLEGSGTNEQYF.

The table lists this clone with a few counts. V gene TRBV6-5 combines with J gene TRBJ2-1, with D perhaps being TRBD1 or TRBD2 (6 bases each). This CDR3 comprises 16 residues. The germline V gene encodes CDR1 MNHEY and CDR2 SVGAGI. V was cut by 0 bases and J by 5 bases, with 14 bases left in between. The CDR3 loop is CASSYSPGGRHNEQFF. The DNA for the CDR3 is TGTGCCAGCAGTTACTCCCCCGGGGGCAGGCACAATGAGCAGTTCTTC.

This clone was seen only a few times. This sequence joins TRBV7-2 and TRBJ2-3; D is ambiguous. Trimming removed 5 bases at V and 6 bases at J, with 9 bases between. CDR1 is SGHTA and CDR2 is FQGNSA in the germline V gene. The CDR3 covers 12 residues. CDR3 sequence (DNA): TGTGCCAGCAGCAGGGCAGCGGATACGCAGTATTTT. Residues: CASSRAADTQYF.

This clone was seen a handful of times. The chain employs TRBV7-8 and TRBJ1-5, with D uncertain. V gave up 1 base and J gave up 6 bases, with 10 bases separating them. The CDR3 consists of 14 residues. Germline V gene data show CDR1 as SGHVS and CDR2 as FQNEAQ. The CDR3 bases are TGTGCCAGCAGCTTAGATCTTTTGGCTCAGCCCCAGCATTTT. This translates into CASSLDLLAQPQHF. The full variable domain, in which reference TRBV7-8 and TRBJ1-5 provide the parts outside the CDR3, is GAGVSQSPRYKVAKRGQDVALRCDPISGHVSLFWYQQALGQGPEFLTYFQNEAQLDKSGLPSDRFFAERPEGSVSTLKIQRTQQEDSAVYLCASSLDLLAQPQHFGDGTRLSIL.

The gene calls are TRBV7-7 and TRBJ2-1, with 9 nucleotides matching TRBD1. V dropped 5 bases and J dropped 5; count of bases not matched to a gene: 7. Germline values: CDR1 SSHAT, CDR2 FNYEAQ (reference sequence). The CDR3 is made up of 15 amino acids. The CDR3 DNA sequence: TGTGCCAGCAGCCCTGGGACAGGGTCCAACAATGAGCAGTTCTTC. Protein: CASSPGTGSNNEQFF. Filled out from reference TRBV7-7 and TRBJ2-1, the complete variable domain reads GAGVSQSPRYKVTKRGQDVTLRCDPISSHATLYWYQQALGQGPEFLTYFNYEAQPDKSGLPSDRFSAERPEGSISTLTIQRTEQRDSAMYRCASSPGTGSNNEQFFGPGTRLTVL.

As to this clone: Its ends do not fully match the called genes, so a read error is possible. The rearrangement links TRBV7-7 to TRBJ2-5; 10 nucleotides match TRBD1. This CDR3 has 15 residues. Germline V gene data show CDR1 as SSHAT and CDR2 as FNYEAQ (reference sequence). As DNA, the CDR3 is TGTGCTAGCAGCTTCGGGACAGGGGTTCTAGAGACCCAGTACTTC. It specifies CASSFGTGVLETQYF.

The table lists this clone with a few counts. V and J are TRBV2 and TRBJ1-2; no reliable D call. The length of the CDR3 is 12 residues. CDR1 SNHLY and CDR2 FYNNEI come from the germline V gene. Trimming shortened V by 3 bases and J by 1 base, and 3 bases separated the two germline ends. CDR3 region: CASSDVNYGYTF. CDR3 DNA: TGTGCCAGCAGTGACGTTAACTATGGCTACACCTTC.

The chain employs TRBV7-8 and TRBJ1-4; D not certain. Germline V lookup: CDR1 SGHVS, CDR2 FQNEAQ. The V end was cut by 5 bases, the J end by 5 bases, with 21 bases between. The CDR3 has 17 amino acids. The CDR3 protein is CASSHGLDSGLNEKLFF. The CDR3 DNA follows: TGTGCCAGCAGCCACGGTTTGGACTCGGGGTTAAATGAAAAACTGTTTTTT.

This clone has ten or more counts. As DNA, the CDR3 is TGTGCCAGCAGCCTGGAACGATACAATGAGCAGTTCTTC. Amino acid sequence: CASSLERYNEQFF. This chain links TRBV14 with TRBJ2-1; D is uncertain. CDR3 length equals 13 residues. Germline loops: CDR1 SGHDN, CDR2 FVKESK. Trimming removed 4 bases at V and 4 bases at J, with 8 bases between.

The chain combines TRBV2 with TRBJ2-7; D unclear. Trimming took off 0 bases at V and 12 bases at J, with 12 bases between the two ends. There are 12 residues in the CDR3. Per germline, CDR1 SNHLY and CDR2 FYNNEI. Written as DNA, the CDR3 is TGTGCCAGCAGTGAAGCCCGTCCGGTGGGGTACTTC. As protein: CASSEARPVGYF.

The genes are TRBV28 and TRBJ2-7; possibly TRBD1 for D (6 bases). The CDR3 extends over 14 amino acids. Trimming took off 2 bases at V and 0 bases at J, with 8 bases between the two ends. The germline gives CDR1 MDHEN, CDR2 SYDVKM. The CDR3 nucleotides read TGTGCCAGCAGTTTAGTACAGGGCTCCTACGAGCAGTACTTC. Protein product: CASSLVQGSYEQYF.

This rearrangement joins TRBV7-8 to TRBJ1-2, with 8 bases matching TRBD1. The germline gives CDR1 SGHVS, CDR2 FQNEAQ. Unmatched junction bases numbered 3, after V lost 2 bases and J lost 4 bases. The CDR3 length is 14 residues. CDR3 residues: CASSLWGTGYGYTF. CDR3 nucleotide sequence: TGTGCCAGCAGCTTATGGGGGACAGGCTATGGCTACACCTTC.

This clone showed up just a few times. Other DNA sequences in the same sample also yield this CDR3. The rearrangement joins TRBV5-1 to TRBJ2-5, with D perhaps matching TRBD1 (5 bases). Germline values: CDR1 SGHRS, CDR2 YFSETQ. The V end lost 0 bases, the J end lost 5 bases, and 8 bases lay between the germline ends. The CDR3 covers 13 residues. Written as DNA, the CDR3 is TGCGCCAGCAGCTTGGGGGGCAGGGAGACCCAGTACTTC. It specifies CASSLGGRETQYF.

Only a few counts were recorded for this clone. V usage is TRBV9 and J usage is TRBJ1-5, with D maybe TRBD1 (6 bases). Germline loops: CDR1 SGDLS, CDR2 YYNGEE. The germline V and J ends were trimmed by 0 bases and 7 bases, with 11 bases remaining between them. The CDR3 has 14 residues. The CDR3 is CASSVEGDTQPQHF. The DNA for the CDR3 is TGTGCCAGCAGCGTAGAGGGGGACACACAGCCCCAGCATTTT.

This clone came up a few times. Other DNA sequences in this sample translate to the same CDR3. The V and J genes are TRBV6-5 and TRBJ1-3, with TRBD1 as a possible D gene (6 bases). There are 13 residues in the CDR3. The V end was cut by 6 bases, the J end by 1 base, with 7 bases between. Per the germline V gene, CDR1 is MNHEY and CDR2 is SVGAGI. The CDR3 nucleotides read TGTGCCAGCAGAACAGGGTCTGGAAACACCATATATTTT. Translating it yields CASRTGSGNTIYF.

J is TRBJ2-7 and V is TRBV6-1, with 13 bases matching TRBD2. J lost 3 bases, V lost 4 bases, and 9 bases had no gene match. Germline values: CDR1 MNHNS, CDR2 SASEGT. The CDR3 sequence is 17 residues long. The CDR3 nucleotides are TGTGCCAGCAGTGGAACCGGGACTAGCGGGGCCTACTACGAGCAGTACTTC. This sequence encodes CASSGTGTSGAYYEQYF.

V usage is TRBV6-5 and J usage is TRBJ2-5; no clear D gene. CDR3 size: 14 residues. V gave up 4 bases and J gave up 5 bases, with 14 bases separating them. Germline values: CDR1 MNHEY, CDR2 SVGAGI. The CDR3 sequence is CASSWAVARETQYF. The CDR3 coding sequence is TGTGCCAGCAGTTGGGCTGTCGCGCGGGAGACCCAGTACTTC.

V gene TRBV18 combines with J gene TRBJ2-1, with TRBD2 identical over 8 bases. Looked up from germline, CDR1 is KGHSH and CDR2 is LQKENI. The CDR3 is 16 amino acids. V shed 3 bases and J 10 bases; nucleotides not matched to a gene: 14. The CDR3 loop is CASSPGRLAGLGEQFF. In DNA, the CDR3 is TGTGCCAGCTCACCTGGGAGGCTAGCGGGCCTGGGGGAGCAGTTCTTC.

V is TRBV2 and J is TRBJ2-7; D is uncertain. With 7 bases removed from V and 0 bases from J, the gap between germline ends came to 13 bases. Germline V gene sequence: CDR1 SNHLY, CDR2 FYNNEI. The CDR3 has 14 amino acids. This chain's CDR3 is CASMKERSSYEQYF. CDR3 coding DNA: TGTGCCAGCATGAAAGAGAGGAGCTCCTACGAGCAGTACTTC.

This clone was detected only a few times. The genes are TRBV18 and TRBJ2-4; D is undetermined. Germline V gives CDR1 KGHSH, CDR2 LQKENI. Trimming removed 4 bases at V and 3 bases at J, with 10 bases between. This CDR3 contains 14 residues. The chain's CDR3 is CASSLRAVKNIQYF. The CDR3 nucleotides read TGTGCCAGCTCACTTCGGGCAGTCAAAAACATTCAGTACTTC.